Each of the 30 T cell receptor beta chains below was sequenced from the same sample in a study of T cell responses to AZD1222 COVID-19 vaccine. Sequenced by immunoSEQ multiplex PCR; TCRdb stores in-frame clones only, minus some. The repertoire consists of approximately 84,000 clones, with 89% occurring once and the leading ten covering less than 2.5%. Sequencing was performed on peripheral blood, taken on day 0 of AZD1222 vaccination. All receptors come from an adult in good health.

The count of this clone is one. The chain is built from TRBV6-7 and TRBJ1-4; maybe TRBD1 (6 bases). TRBV6-7 is placed among ORFs of uncertain function. Trimming removed 11 bases at V and 0 bases at J, with 19 bases between. CDR3 length equals 16 residues. The CDR3 coding sequence is TGTGCCCGCCACCACAGGGTTTTCTCAACTAATGAAAAACTGTTTTTT. It codes for CARHHRVFSTNEKLFF.

This rearrangement joins TRBV5-1 to TRBJ2-3, with D tentatively TRBD2 (6 bases). Germline V CDR1 and CDR2: SGHRS, YFSETQ. V was pared by 4 bases and J by 2 bases, with 14 bases between. This CDR3 spans 15 amino acids. CDR3 coding DNA: TGCGCCAGCAGCCTCAATAGCGGATACACAGATACGCAGTATTTT. It specifies CASSLNSGYTDTQYF.

The J gene is TRBJ1-1, the V gene TRBV18, with D unresolved. Germline loops: CDR1 KGHSH, CDR2 LQKENI. Trimming pared 3 bases from V and 4 bases from J, leaving 15 bases between. The CDR3 runs to 15 residues. CDR3 DNA: TGTGCCAGCTCACCGCAACATCAAGGGTCCACTGAAGCTTTCTTT. Amino acids: CASSPQHQGSTEAFF.

The chain couples TRBV7-9 to TRBJ2-7, with a weak D call TRBD2 (5 bases). Germline CDR1 is SEHNR and CDR2 is FQNEAQ (reference sequence). The CDR3 contains 15 residues. Trimming took off 7 bases at V and 5 bases at J, with 21 bases between the two ends. Here the CDR3 reads CASTSRGSAADEQYF. The CDR3 DNA reads as TGTGCCAGCACCTCCCGAGGGAGCGCCGCCGACGAGCAGTACTTC.

Written as DNA, the CDR3 is TGTGCCAGCAGTTATCAGGGGGAGCTTAATTCACCCCTCCACTTT. It translates to CASSYQGELNSPLHF. V is TRBV2 and J is TRBJ1-6, with TRBD1 identical over 7 bases. CDR3 length: 15 amino acids. V was pared by 5 bases and J by 6 bases, with 7 bases of the junction left unmatched. Germline V lookup: CDR1 SNHLY, CDR2 FYNNEI.

The rearrangement joins TRBV6-6 to TRBJ1-2; no clear D. Trimming took off 0 bases at V and 5 bases at J, with 4 bases between the two ends. In germline, CDR1 is MNHNY, CDR2 SVGAGI (reference sequence). This CDR3 is built from 12 residues. Here the CDR3 reads CASSYSMYGYTF. DNA for the CDR3: TGTGCCAGCAGTTACTCAATGTATGGCTACACCTTC.

This clone is medium-sized by share. V and J are TRBV6-4 and TRBJ2-2; TRBD2 agrees at 8 bases. This CDR3 spans 13 amino acids. Trimming at V came to 5 bases and at J to 4 bases, leaving 0 bases not matched to a gene. From germline, CDR1 is MRHNA and CDR2 SNTAGT. CDR3 region: CASSSGSTGELFF. CDR3 coding DNA: TGTGCCAGCAGTAGCGGGAGCACCGGGGAGCTGTTTTTT.

This clone occurred a few times. V usage is TRBV11-2 and J usage is TRBJ1-4, with D unclear. Germline V gene sequence: CDR1 SGHAT, CDR2 FQNNGV. The CDR3 length is 14 residues. V was shortened by 6 bases and J by 8 bases, with 16 bases between the two germline ends. CDR3 DNA: TGTGCCAGCAGTCACATCAAGGGAAGAGAAAAACTGTTTTTT. As protein: CASSHIKGREKLFF. Using reference TRBV11-2 and TRBJ1-4 for the parts outside the CDR3, the full variable domain is EAGVAQSPRYKIIEKRQSVAFWCNPISGHATLYWYQQILGQGPKLLIQFQNNGVVDDSQLPKDRFSAERLKGVDSTLKIQPAKLEDSAVYLCASSHIKGREKLFFGSGTQLSVL.

This clone was observed a single time. V and J are TRBV6-5 and TRBJ1-2; the D gene is possibly TRBD1 (5 bases). In germline, CDR1 is MNHEY, CDR2 SVGAGI. Trimming left V 4 bases short and J 4 bases short, with 19 bases between. The CDR3 is 16 residues long. The CDR3 bases are TGTGCCAGCAGTTCCCTCGGCGTGAGGGGACCCTATGGCTACACCTTC. Amino acids: CASSSLGVRGPYGYTF.

This clone appeared once. The chain combines TRBV14 with TRBJ2-5; D gene uncertain. CDR1 and CDR2 (germline): SGHDN, FVKESK. Trimming pared 3 bases from V and 3 bases from J, leaving 20 bases between. The CDR3 has 17 amino acids. CDR3 amino acids: CASSHEYRVDAKETQYF. The CDR3 DNA is TGTGCCAGCAGCCACGAATACCGGGTGGACGCTAAAGAGACCCAGTACTTC.

The gene calls are TRBV19 and TRBJ1-5; D perhaps matches TRBD1 (5 bases). From germline, CDR1 is LNHDA and CDR2 SQIVND (reference sequence). Trimming pared 7 bases from V and 0 bases from J, leaving 19 bases between. The CDR3 has 17 amino acids. The CDR3 spells CASTTPTASYSNQPQHF. The CDR3 nucleotides read TGTGCCAGTACCACCCCGACAGCCTCCTATAGCAATCAGCCCCAGCATTTT.

The V call is TRBV7-2, the J call TRBJ1-1, with 9 bases matching TRBD1. The CDR3 runs to 16 residues. Germline CDR1 is SGHTA and CDR2 is FQGNSA. V was clipped by 7 bases and J by 6 bases; unmatched bases: 15. As DNA, the CDR3 is TGTGCCAGCACCCTCCCGCCCGGGACAGGGAGGCCTGAAGCTTTCTTT. Protein product: CASTLPPGTGRPEAFF.

The chain combines TRBV11-2 with TRBJ1-1; maybe TRBD1 (5 bases). The germline CDR1 and CDR2 sequences are SGHAT and FQNNGV. The germline V and J ends were trimmed by 1 base and 1 base, with 13 bases remaining between them. The CDR3 loop spans 16 amino acids. In nucleotides, the CDR3 is TGTGCCAGCAGCTTAGGGCGGGACCATTGGAACACTGAAGCTTTCTTT. Protein product: CASSLGRDHWNTEAFF.

This chain links TRBV5-1 with TRBJ1-1; 7 positions agree with TRBD1. This CDR3 spans 12 amino acids. With 0 bases clipped from V and 7 bases from J, the junction kept 0 bases outside the gene matches. CDR1 is SGHRS and CDR2 is YFSETQ in the germline V gene. The CDR3 is CASSLGQGEAFF. The CDR3 DNA follows: TGCGCCAGCAGCTTGGGACAGGGTGAAGCTTTCTTT.

The chain recombines TRBV6-5 with TRBJ1-5, with 8 bases aligning to TRBD1. CDR3 length: 14 amino acids. With 7 bases clipped from V and 4 bases from J, the junction kept 6 bases outside the gene matches. Germline loops: CDR1 MNHEY, CDR2 SVGAGI. The CDR3 here is CASNPTGANQPQHF. The CDR3 DNA follows: TGTGCCAGCAACCCGACAGGGGCAAATCAGCCCCAGCATTTT.

The chain employs TRBV19 and TRBJ1-1; no clear D. V gave up 4 bases and J gave up 5 bases, with 11 bases separating them. Germline V gene sequence: CDR1 LNHDA, CDR2 SQIVND (reference sequence). The length of the CDR3 is 13 residues. The CDR3 protein is CASSTTARTEAFF. The CDR3 DNA sequence: TGTGCCAGTAGTACGACGGCGAGAACTGAAGCTTTCTTT.

This chain joins TRBV10-3 and TRBJ2-2; tentatively, D is TRBD2 (5 bases). Trimming took off 0 bases at V and 6 bases at J, with 8 bases between the two ends. The CDR3 has 14 residues. Germline values: CDR1 ENHRY, CDR2 SYGVKD. Here the CDR3 DNA reads TGTGCCATCAGTGAGTCGTGGGAGTCCGGGGAGCTGTTTTTT. It yields the protein CAISESWESGELFF.

V and J are TRBV11-3 and TRBJ2-1; TRBD2 matches at 7 bases. Germline-derived CDR1 and CDR2 are SGHNT and YENEEA. V shed 1 base and J 8 bases; nucleotides not matched to a gene: 5. The length of the CDR3 is 14 residues. The CDR3, as DNA: TGTGCCAGCAGCTTAGGCGGGAGAATCTATGAGCAGTTCTTC. Protein product: CASSLGGRIYEQFF. The full variable domain, its missing parts supplied by reference TRBV11-3 and TRBJ2-1, is EAGVVQSPRYKIIEKKQPVAFWCNPISGHNTLYWYLQNLGQGPELLIRYENEEAVDDSQLPKDRFSAERLKGVDSTLKIQPAELGDSAVYLCASSLGGRIYEQFFGPGTRLTVL.

The CDR3 nucleotides are TGCGCCAGCAGCTTGGGACTAGCGGATAGCACAGATACGCAGTATTTT. Residues: CASSLGLADSTDTQYF. The chain combines TRBV5-1 with TRBJ2-3; TRBD2 matches at 9 bases. Germline values: CDR1 SGHRS, CDR2 YFSETQ. J lost 0 bases, V lost 0 bases, and 2 bases had no gene match. The CDR3 loop spans 16 amino acids.

The chain recombines TRBV7-9 with TRBJ1-3; D uncertain. The CDR3 is 18 amino acids. CDR1 SEHNR and CDR2 FQNEAQ come from the germline V gene (reference sequence). V lost 1 base, J lost 8 bases, and 24 bases lay in between. CDR3 in DNA: TGTGCCAGCAGCTTAGGACTCGATGGGATGGAGCCTTCTTACACCATATATTTT. This gives the protein CASSLGLDGMEPSYTIYF. The whole variable domain, filled in from reference TRBV7-9 and TRBJ1-3, reads DTGVSQNPRHKITKRGQNVTFRCDPISEHNRLYWYRQTLGQGPEFLTYFQNEAQLEKSRLLSDRFSAERPKGSFSTLEIQRTEQGDSAMYLCASSLGLDGMEPSYTIYFGEGSWLTVV.

This clone appeared a single time. The chain carries TRBV7-2 and TRBJ2-3, with TRBD1 matching 7 bases. Trimming removed 8 bases from V and 4 bases from J; junction bases left unmatched: 12. CDR1 is SGHTA, CDR2 FQGNSA, per germline. The CDR3 is made up of 15 amino acids. CDR3 in DNA: TGTGCCAGCGGTGGTAGGGGGCTGTTCTCAGATACGCAGTATTTT. Its translation: CASGGRGLFSDTQYF.

The chain carries TRBV7-9 and TRBJ1-5; D call uncertain. This CDR3 is built from 13 residues. Per germline, CDR1 SEHNR and CDR2 FQNEAQ (reference sequence). The V end was cut by 1 base, the J end by 6 bases, with 7 bases between. CDR3 bases: TGTGCCAGCAGCTTAGAGAATACTCAGCCCCAGCATTTT. Protein: CASSLENTQPQHF.

This rearrangement joins TRBV11-2 to TRBJ2-5; no reliable D call. Trimming removed 1 base from V and 0 bases from J, with 6 bases in between. The CDR3 length is 14 residues. CDR1 and CDR2 (germline): SGHAT, FQNNGV. The CDR3 protein is CASSLGRYQETQYF. CDR3 sequence (DNA): TGTGCCAGCAGCTTAGGACGATACCAAGAGACCCAGTACTTC.

The chain uses TRBV27 and TRBJ1-1; perhaps TRBD1 as D (6 bases). V lost 5 bases, J lost 3 bases, and 10 bases lay in between. The CDR3 runs 13 residues. CDR1 and CDR2 from the germline V gene are MNHEY and SMNVEV (reference sequence). CDR3 in DNA: TGTGCCAGCAGTACAGGGAGGGACACTGAAGCTTTCTTT. Translation: CASSTGRDTEAFF.

In its sample, this clone was seen once. This chain joins TRBV6-5 and TRBJ2-1, with unresolved D. This CDR3 region has 13 residues. Germline V gene lookup returns CDR1 MNHEY and CDR2 SVGAGI. Trimming stripped 2 bases from V and 3 bases from J, with 5 bases between. The CDR3 loop reads CASSYTGYNEQFF. DNA for the CDR3: TGTGCCAGCAGTTACACCGGCTACAATGAGCAGTTCTTC.

This sequence joins TRBV5-1 and TRBJ2-7; TRBD1 aligns across 9 bases. This CDR3 spans 15 amino acids. Per the germline V gene, CDR1 is SGHRS and CDR2 is YFSETQ. V gave up 5 bases and J gave up 7 bases; unmatched junction bases: 13. The CDR3 coding sequence is TGCGCCAGCAGACCCACTACAGGGGGCGCGGGGGAGCAGTACTTC. It specifies CASRPTTGGAGEQYF.

The chain couples TRBV19 to TRBJ2-1; 7 bases agree with TRBD1. Trimming took 4 bases from V and 3 from J; bases not matched to a gene: 15. Germline V gene sequence: CDR1 LNHDA, CDR2 SQIVND (reference sequence). The CDR3 loop spans 18 amino acids. CDR3 nucleotides: TGTGCCAGTAGTAGCCTCTCCCTGACCGGGACAGACTACAATGAGCAGTTCTTC. Translating it yields CASSSLSLTGTDYNEQFF.

This rearrangement joins TRBV4-3 to TRBJ2-1; TRBD1 agrees at 9 bases. The V gene's germline CDR1 is LGHNA and CDR2 YSLEER. The V gene end was trimmed by 4 bases and the J gene end by 3 bases; junction bases not matched to a gene: 22. This CDR3 spans 21 amino acids. CDR3 sequence reads: CASSLTVHRGRLPSDYNEQFF. CDR3 DNA: TGCGCCAGCAGCCTAACGGTCCACAGGGGGCGACTACCATCCGACTACAATGAGCAGTTCTTC.

The chain uses TRBV5-1 and TRBJ1-4, with unresolved D. This CDR3 region has 14 residues. Germline CDR1 SGHRS, CDR2 YFSETQ. V lost 0 bases and J lost 4, with 7 bases in between. The CDR3 DNA reads TGCGCCAGCAGCTTGGGTGGGAGTAATGAAAAACTGTTTTTT. Translated: CASSLGGSNEKLFF.

The genes are TRBV5-4 and TRBJ2-7, with TRBD1 matching over 7 bases. The germline CDR1 and CDR2 sequences are SGHNT and YYREEE (reference sequence). The CDR3 is 14 residues long. The V and J ends lost 4 bases and 1 base, in that order; junction bases with no gene match: 5. The CDR3 sequence: CASSHGGQSYEQYF. In DNA form, the CDR3 reads TGTGCCAGCAGCCATGGGGGACAGTCCTACGAGCAGTACTTC.